The entry that follows covers one T cell receptor beta chain sequence. This clone's antigen is unknown. There are no base qualities to consult, and no much larger clone falls within one base. The sample belongs to a study of blood T cell repertoires in COVID-19 (dated by TCRdb to the early 2020s). Describing the broader study: Samples covering the acute and convalescent phases of COVID-19 were provided by collaborators in the United States, Italy and Spain. The samples were drawn from the first 160 participants of the ongoing ImmuneRACE study and from 1,254 subjects provided by 6 global collaborators. Nearly every sample came with metadata listing a de-identified subject ID, COVID-19 status, age in years and sex. The dataset comprised deeply sampled blood TCRbeta repertoires from subjects exposed to, actively infected with, or recovered from COVID-19. The repertoires were released in a freely available public database meant as a resource for research on the immune response to SARS-CoV-2. Where available, HLA class I and class II types were obtained from metadata supplied by the sample provider rather than from assay-based typing. The prospective study material was composed of cDNA or gDNA derived from T cells, B-cell-depleted T cells, or PBMCs. Broad study findings and their caveats: The quantity of clinical and demographic metadata differed by source and by participant and was supplied without curation.

The immunoSEQ Assay, a bias-controlled multiplex PCR, was used to amplify TCRbeta CDR3 regions from genomic DNA. Per the authors' processing: The number of nucleated cells in each sample was estimated by amplification of reference gene primers within the assay. To quantify the absolute abundance of each unique TCRbeta CDR3 rearrangement, sequence reads were collapsed and filtered. For each sample, productive Simpson clonality was calculated as the square root of Simpson's diversity index across productive rearrangements. As stored in TCRdb, this immuneACCESS dataset retains in-frame rearrangements with V and J assigned. A fraction of the clones does not appear; measured against another copy, unresolved V genes explain less than half of the discrepancy, and the remainder lacks a known reason. D and trimming were read from the DNA, whereas the V and J calls and clone size are those reported in that table. Across this sample there are nearly 350,000 clones, with around nine tenths seen only once. 5.5% to 7.5% of the sample goes to the ten largest clones.

From the cysteine up to the phenylalanine, the CDR3 has a length of 12 residues. CDR3 DNA is the only sequence kept; it has 36 bases, read in frame from the first base. The germline V gene (reference sequence) yields SEHNR for CDR1 and FQNEAQ for CDR2. Relative to germline, V is missing 10 bases and J is missing 2 bases, with 4 bases of the junction outside any gene match. One collaborating source in Seattle enrolled patients while the patients were actively infected and followed the patients over time throughout the course of disease. The collaborating institutions used their own protocols to collect whole blood in K2EDTA tubes. Collaborator samples were shipped for TCRbeta analysis as frozen whole blood, isolated PBMCs, or DNA extracted from either sample type.

This receptor was obtained from a woman aged 70-85 years with COVID-19, enrolled during active disease. The sample was peripheral blood. The rearrangement joined TRBV7-9 to TRBJ2-5; 7 nucleotides in the junction match TRBD1. The DNA sequence is as follows: TGTGCCACTTGGGACAGTCAAGAGACCCAGTACTTC. Its protein is CATWDSQETQYF.